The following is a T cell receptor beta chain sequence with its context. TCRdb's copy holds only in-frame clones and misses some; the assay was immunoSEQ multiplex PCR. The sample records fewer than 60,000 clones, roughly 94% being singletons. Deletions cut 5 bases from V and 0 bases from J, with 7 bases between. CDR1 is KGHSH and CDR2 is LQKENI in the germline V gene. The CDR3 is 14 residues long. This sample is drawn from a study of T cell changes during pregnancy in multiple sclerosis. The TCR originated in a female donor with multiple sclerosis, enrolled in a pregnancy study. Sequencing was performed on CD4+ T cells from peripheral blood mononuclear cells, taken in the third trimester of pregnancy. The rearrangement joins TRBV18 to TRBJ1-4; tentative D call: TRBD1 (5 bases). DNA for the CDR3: TGTGCCAGCTCAGACAGAGCAACTAATGAAAAACTGTTTTTT. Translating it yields CASSDRATNEKLFF.